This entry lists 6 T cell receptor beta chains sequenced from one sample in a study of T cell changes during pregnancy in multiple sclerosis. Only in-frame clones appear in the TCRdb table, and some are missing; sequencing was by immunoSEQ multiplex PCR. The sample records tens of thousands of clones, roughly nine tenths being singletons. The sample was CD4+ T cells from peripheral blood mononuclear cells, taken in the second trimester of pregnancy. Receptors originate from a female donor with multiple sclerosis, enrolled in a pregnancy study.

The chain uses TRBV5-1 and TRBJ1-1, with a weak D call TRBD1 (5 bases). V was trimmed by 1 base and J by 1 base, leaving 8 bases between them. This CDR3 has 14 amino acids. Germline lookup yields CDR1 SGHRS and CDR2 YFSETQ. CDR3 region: CASSLSRANTEAFF. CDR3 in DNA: TGCGCCAGCAGCTTGTCCAGGGCGAACACTGAAGCTTTCTTT.

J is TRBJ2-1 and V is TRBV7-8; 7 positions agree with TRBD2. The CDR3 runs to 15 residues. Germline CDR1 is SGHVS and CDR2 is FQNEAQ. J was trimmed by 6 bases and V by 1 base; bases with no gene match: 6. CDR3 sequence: CASSLEAGRFNEQFF. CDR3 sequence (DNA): TGTGCCAGCAGCTTAGAAGCGGGGCGATTCAATGAGCAGTTCTTC.

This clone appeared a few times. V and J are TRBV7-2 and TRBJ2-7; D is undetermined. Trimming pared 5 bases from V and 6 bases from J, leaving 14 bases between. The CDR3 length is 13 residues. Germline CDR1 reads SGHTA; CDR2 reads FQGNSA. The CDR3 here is CASSPLDLLEQYF. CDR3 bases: TGTGCCAGCAGCCCCCTAGACCTGCTCGAGCAGTACTTC.

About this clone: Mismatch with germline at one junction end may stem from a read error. The CDR3: CASSTTSGSEQYF. For the CDR3, the DNA is TGTGCTAGCAGCACGACTAGCGGGAGCGAGCAGTACTTC. This sequence joins TRBV7-7 and TRBJ2-7; 12 bases are shared with TRBD2. Germline-derived CDR1 and CDR2 are SSHAT and FNYEAQ (reference sequence). CDR3 length equals 13 residues.

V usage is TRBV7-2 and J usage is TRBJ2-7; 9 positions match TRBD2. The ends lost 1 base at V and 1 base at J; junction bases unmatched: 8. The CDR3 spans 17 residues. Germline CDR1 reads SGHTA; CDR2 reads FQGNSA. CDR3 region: CASSLEVSGSISYEQYF. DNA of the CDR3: TGTGCCAGCAGCTTAGAAGTTAGCGGGAGTATTTCCTACGAGCAGTACTTC.

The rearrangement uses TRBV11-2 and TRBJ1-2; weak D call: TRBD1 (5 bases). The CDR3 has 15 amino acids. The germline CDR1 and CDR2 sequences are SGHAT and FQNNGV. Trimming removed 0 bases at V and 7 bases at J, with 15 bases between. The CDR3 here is CASSLDVRAGGGYTF. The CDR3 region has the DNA TGTGCCAGCAGCTTAGACGTCAGGGCAGGCGGTGGCTACACCTTC.